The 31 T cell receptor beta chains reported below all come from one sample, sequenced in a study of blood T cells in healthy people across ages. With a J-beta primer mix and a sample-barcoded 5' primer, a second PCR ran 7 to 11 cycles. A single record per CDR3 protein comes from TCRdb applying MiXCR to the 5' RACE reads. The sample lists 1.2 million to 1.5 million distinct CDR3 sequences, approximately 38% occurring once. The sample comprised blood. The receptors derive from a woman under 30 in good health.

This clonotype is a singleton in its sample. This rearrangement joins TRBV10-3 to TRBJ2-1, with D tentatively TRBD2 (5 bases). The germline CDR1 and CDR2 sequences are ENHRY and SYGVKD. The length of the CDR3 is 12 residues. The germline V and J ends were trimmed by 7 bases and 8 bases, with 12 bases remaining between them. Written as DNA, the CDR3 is TGTGCCATCAAGGACTTTCCGGATGAGCAGTTCTTC. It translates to CAIKDFPDEQFF.

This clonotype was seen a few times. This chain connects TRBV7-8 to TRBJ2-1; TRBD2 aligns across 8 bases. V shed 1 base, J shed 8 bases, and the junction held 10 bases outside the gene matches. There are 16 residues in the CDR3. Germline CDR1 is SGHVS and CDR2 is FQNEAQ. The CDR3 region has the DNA TGTGCCAGCAGCTTAGGGTACGGTAGCGGGGACGATGAGCAGTTCTTC. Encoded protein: CASSLGYGSGDDEQFF. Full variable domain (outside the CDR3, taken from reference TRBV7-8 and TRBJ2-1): GAGVSQSPRYKVAKRGQDVALRCDPISGHVSLFWYQQALGQGPEFLTYFQNEAQLDKSGLPSDRFFAERPEGSVSTLKIQRTQQEDSAVYLCASSLGYGSGDDEQFFGPGTRLTVL.

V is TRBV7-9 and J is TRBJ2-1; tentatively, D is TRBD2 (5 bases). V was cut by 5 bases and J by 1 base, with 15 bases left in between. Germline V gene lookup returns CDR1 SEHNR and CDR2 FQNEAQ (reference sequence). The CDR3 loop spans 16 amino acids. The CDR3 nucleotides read TGTGCCAGCAGCCCTGCGCTAGCCGCATCCTACAATGAGCAGTTCTTC. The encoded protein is CASSPALAASYNEQFF.

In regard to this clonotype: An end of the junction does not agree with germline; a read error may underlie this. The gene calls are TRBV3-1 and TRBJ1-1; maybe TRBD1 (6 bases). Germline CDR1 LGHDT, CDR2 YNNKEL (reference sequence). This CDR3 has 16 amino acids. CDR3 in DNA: TGTGCCGGCAGCCATTCTGGGGGCAGGGCGGACACTGAAGCTTTCTTT. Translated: CAGSHSGGRADTEAFF.

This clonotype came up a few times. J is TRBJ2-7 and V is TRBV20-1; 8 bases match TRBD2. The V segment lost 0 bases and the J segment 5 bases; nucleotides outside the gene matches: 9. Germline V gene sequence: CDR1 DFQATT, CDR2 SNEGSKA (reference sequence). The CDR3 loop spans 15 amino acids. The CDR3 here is CSARELAGRNNEQYF. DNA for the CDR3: TGCAGTGCTAGAGAGTTAGCGGGAAGGAACAACGAGCAGTACTTC.

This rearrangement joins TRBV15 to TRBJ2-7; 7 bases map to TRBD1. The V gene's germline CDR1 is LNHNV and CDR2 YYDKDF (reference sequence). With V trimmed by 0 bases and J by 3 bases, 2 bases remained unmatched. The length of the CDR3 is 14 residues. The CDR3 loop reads CATSRDRDSYEQYF. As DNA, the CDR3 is TGTGCCACCAGCAGAGACCGGGACAGCTACGAGCAGTACTTC.

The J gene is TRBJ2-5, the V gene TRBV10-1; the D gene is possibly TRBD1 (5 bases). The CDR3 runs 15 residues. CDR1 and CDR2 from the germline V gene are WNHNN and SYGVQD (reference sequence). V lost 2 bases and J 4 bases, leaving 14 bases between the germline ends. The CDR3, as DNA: TGCGCCAGCAGTGAGACCAGGGCCCCGGGAGAGACCCAGTACTTC. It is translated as CASSETRAPGETQYF.

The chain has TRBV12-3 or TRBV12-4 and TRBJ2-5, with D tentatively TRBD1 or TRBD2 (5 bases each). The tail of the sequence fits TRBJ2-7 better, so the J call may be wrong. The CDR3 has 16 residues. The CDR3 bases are TGTGCCAGCAGTATGTGGGGGACGGGTCGAACCTACGAGCAGTACTTC. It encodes CASSMWGTGRTYEQYF.

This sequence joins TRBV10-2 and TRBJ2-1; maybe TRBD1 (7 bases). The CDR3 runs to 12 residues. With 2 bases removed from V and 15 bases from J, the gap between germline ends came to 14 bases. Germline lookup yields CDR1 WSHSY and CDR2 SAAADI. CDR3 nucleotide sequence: TGCGCCAGCAGTGAGACGACTAGGGGGCGGTTCTTC. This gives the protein CASSETTRGRFF.

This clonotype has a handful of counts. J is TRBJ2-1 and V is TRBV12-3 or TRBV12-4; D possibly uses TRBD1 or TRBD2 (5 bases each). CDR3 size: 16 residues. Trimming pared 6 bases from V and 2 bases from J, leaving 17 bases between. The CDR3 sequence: CASRSLAWGAYNEQFF. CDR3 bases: TGTGCCAGCAGATCCCTAGCTTGGGGCGCCTACAATGAGCAGTTCTTC.

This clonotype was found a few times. As DNA, the CDR3 is TGTGCCAGCAGTTCCCGTCCTCTCAGGGACCCCTACAATGAGCAGTTCTTC. This translates into CASSSRPLRDPYNEQFF. The J gene is TRBJ2-1, the V gene TRBV27, with D perhaps assigned TRBD1 or TRBD2 (5 bases each). This CDR3 contains 17 residues. Trimming shortened V by 4 bases and J by 2 bases, and 18 bases separated the two germline ends. In germline, CDR1 is MNHEY, CDR2 SMNVEV (reference sequence).

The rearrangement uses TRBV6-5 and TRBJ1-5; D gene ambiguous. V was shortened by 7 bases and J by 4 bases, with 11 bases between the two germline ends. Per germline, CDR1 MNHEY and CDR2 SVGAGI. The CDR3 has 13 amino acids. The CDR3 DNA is TGTGCCAGCACCCGACAACCTAATCAGCCCCAGCATTTT. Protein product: CASTRQPNQPQHF.

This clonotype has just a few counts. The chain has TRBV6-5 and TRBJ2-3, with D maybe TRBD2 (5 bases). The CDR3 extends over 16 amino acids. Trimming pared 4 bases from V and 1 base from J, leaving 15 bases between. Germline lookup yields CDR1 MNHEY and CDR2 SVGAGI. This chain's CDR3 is CASSSASSPGTDTQYF. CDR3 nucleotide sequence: TGTGCCAGCAGTTCAGCTAGCAGTCCGGGCACAGATACGCAGTATTTT.

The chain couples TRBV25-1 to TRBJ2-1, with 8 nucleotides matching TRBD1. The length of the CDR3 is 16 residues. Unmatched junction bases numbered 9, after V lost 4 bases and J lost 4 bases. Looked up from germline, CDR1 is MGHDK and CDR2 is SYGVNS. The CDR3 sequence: CASSGIYRGNYNEQFF. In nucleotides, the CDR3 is TGTGCCAGCAGTGGGATATACAGGGGGAATTACAATGAGCAGTTCTTC.

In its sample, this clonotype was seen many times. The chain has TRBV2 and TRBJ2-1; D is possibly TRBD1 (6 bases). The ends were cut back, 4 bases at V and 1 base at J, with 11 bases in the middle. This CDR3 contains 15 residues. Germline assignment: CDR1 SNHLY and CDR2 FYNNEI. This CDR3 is CASSGGRGSYNEQFF. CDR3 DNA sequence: TGTGCCAGCAGTGGAGGCAGGGGTTCCTACAATGAGCAGTTCTTC.

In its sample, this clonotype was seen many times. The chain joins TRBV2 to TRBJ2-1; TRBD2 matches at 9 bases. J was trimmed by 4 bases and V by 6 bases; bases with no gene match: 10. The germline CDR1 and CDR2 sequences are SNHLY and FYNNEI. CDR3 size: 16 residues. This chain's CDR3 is CASSRVAGGPYNEQFF. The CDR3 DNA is TGTGCCAGCAGCCGAGTGGCGGGAGGGCCTTACAATGAGCAGTTCTTC.

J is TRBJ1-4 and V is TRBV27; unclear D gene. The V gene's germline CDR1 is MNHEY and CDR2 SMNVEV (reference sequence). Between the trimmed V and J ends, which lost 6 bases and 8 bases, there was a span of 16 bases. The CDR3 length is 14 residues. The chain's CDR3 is CASSYRTVREKLFF. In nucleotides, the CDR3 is TGTGCCAGCAGCTACCGGACTGTCAGGGAAAAACTGTTTTTT.

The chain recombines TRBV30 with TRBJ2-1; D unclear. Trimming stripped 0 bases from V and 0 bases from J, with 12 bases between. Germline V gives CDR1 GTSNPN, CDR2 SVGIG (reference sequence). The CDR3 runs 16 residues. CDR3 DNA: TGTGCCTGGAGTGTTGGGCCCCGTCCCTCCTACAATGAGCAGTTCTTC. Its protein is CAWSVGPRPSYNEQFF. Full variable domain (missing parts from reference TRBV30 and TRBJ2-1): SQTIHQWPATLVQPVGSPLSLECTVEGTSNPNLYWYRQAAGRGLQLLFYSVGIGQISSEVPQNLSASRPQDRQFILSSKKLLLSDSGFYLCAWSVGPRPSYNEQFFGPGTRLTVL.

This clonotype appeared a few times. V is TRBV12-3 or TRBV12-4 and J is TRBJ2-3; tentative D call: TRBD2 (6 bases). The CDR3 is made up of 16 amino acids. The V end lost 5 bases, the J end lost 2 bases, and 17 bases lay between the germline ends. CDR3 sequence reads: CASSPKRADLTDTQYF. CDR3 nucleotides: TGTGCCAGCAGTCCAAAGCGGGCTGATCTCACAGATACGCAGTATTTT.

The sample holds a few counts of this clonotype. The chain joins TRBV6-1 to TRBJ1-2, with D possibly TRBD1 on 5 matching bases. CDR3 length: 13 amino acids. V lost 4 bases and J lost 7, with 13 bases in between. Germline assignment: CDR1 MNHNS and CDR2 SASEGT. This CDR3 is CASSGGARGGYTF. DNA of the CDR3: TGTGCCAGCAGTGGAGGGGCCCGTGGTGGCTACACCTTC.

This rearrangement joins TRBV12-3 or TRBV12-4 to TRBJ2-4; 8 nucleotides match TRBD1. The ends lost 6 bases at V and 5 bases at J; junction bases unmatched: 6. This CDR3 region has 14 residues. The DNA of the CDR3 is TGTGCCAGCAGGTCGGACAGGGCTCAAAACATTCAGTACTTC. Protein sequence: CASRSDRAQNIQYF.

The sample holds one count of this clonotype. The CDR3 protein is CSALQGQTNEKLFF. The CDR3, as DNA: TGCAGTGCTCTTCAGGGGCAAACTAATGAAAAACTGTTTTTT. The chain joins TRBV20-1 to TRBJ1-4, with D maybe TRBD1 (6 bases). The ends were cut back, 5 bases at V and 1 base at J, with 11 bases in the middle. Germline V gene sequence: CDR1 DFQATT, CDR2 SNEGSKA (reference sequence). The CDR3 extends over 14 amino acids.

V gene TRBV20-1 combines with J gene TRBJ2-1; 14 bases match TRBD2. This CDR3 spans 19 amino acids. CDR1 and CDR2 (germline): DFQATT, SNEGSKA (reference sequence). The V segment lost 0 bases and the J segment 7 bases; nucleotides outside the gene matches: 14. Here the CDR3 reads CSARDPSGLAGGERNEQFF. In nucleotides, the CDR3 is TGCAGTGCTAGAGATCCCTCTGGACTAGCGGGAGGAGAGCGGAATGAGCAGTTCTTC.

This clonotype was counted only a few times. CDR3 loop: CASSFGQAYSYNSPLHF. The DNA for the CDR3 is TGTGCCAGCAGTTTTGGACAGGCCTACTCCTATAATTCACCCCTCCACTTT. V usage is TRBV12-3 or TRBV12-4 and J usage is TRBJ1-6, with 7 bases that match TRBD1. The CDR3 is 17 residues long. J gave up 0 bases and V 3 bases, and 5 bases lay outside the gene matches.

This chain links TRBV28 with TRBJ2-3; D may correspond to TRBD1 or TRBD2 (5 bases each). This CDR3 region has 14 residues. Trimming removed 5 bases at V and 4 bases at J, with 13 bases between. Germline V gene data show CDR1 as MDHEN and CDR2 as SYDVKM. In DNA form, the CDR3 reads TGTGCCAGCAGTACAGGACTTAGCGCAGATACGCAGTATTTT. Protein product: CASSTGLSADTQYF.

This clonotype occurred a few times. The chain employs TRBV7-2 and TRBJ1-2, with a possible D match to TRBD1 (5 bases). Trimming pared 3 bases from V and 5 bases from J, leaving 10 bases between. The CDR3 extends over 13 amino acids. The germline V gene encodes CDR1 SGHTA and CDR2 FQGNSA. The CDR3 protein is CASSLGKGYGYTF. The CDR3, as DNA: TGTGCCAGCAGCTTGGGCAAGGGGTATGGCTACACCTTC. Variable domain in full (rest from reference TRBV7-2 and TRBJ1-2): GAGVSQSPSNKVTEKGKDVELRCDPISGHTALYWYRQSLGQGLEFLIYFQGNSAPDKSGLPSDRFSAERTGGSVSTLTIQRTQQEDSAVYLCASSLGKGYGYTFGSGTRLTVV.

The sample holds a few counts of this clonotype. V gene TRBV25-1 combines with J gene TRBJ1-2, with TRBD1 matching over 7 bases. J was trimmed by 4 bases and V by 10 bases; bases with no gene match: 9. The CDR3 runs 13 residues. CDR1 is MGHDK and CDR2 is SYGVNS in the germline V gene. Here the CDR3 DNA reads TGTGCCATATCCAGGGGGATAGGCTATGGCTACACCTTC. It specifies CAISRGIGYGYTF.

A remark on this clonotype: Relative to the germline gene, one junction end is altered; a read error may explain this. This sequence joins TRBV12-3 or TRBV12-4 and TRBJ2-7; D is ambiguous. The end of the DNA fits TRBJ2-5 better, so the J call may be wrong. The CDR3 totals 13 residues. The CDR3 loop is CAGSLGNGETQYF. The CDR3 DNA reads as TGTGCCGGCAGTTTAGGCAACGGAGAGACCCAGTACTTC.

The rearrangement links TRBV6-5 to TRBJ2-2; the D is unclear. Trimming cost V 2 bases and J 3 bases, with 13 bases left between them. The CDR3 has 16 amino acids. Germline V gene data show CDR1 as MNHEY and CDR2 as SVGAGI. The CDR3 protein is CASSYDWKLDTGELFF. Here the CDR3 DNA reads TGTGCCAGCAGTTACGACTGGAAGTTGGACACCGGGGAGCTGTTTTTT.

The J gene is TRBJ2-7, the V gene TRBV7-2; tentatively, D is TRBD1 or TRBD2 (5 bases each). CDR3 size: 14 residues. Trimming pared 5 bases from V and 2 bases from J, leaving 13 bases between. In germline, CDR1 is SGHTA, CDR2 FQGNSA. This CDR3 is CASSTGTQPYEQYF. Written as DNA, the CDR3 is TGTGCCAGCAGCACCGGGACCCAACCCTACGAGCAGTACTTC.

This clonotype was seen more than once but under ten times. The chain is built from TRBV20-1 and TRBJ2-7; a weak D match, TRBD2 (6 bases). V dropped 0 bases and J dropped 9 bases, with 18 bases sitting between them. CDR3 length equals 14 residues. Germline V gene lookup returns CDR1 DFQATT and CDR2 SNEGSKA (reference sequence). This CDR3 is CSAREAGTLFGQYF. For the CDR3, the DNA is TGCAGTGCTAGAGAAGCGGGCACCCTGTTTGGGCAGTACTTC.